This T cell receptor (beta chain) was identified in a study of T cells after posttransplantation cyclophosphamide. This table comes from immunoSEQ multiplex PCR, and its TCRdb copy is limited to in-frame clones, with some not included. Recorded here are 25,000 to 35,000 clones, none singletons. Germline values: CDR1 SGHTA, CDR2 FQGNSA. The V gene lost 2 bases and the J gene lost 2 bases, with 15 bases spanning the gap. CDR3 length: 16 amino acids. There are a few counts of this clone. The target antigen is unknown. Study-wide points: Donor-recipient repertoire similarity was low at 1-2 months, rising over year one. TRB clonality was highly associated with recipient CMV seropositivity and reactivation. Tissue-infiltrating T cells from skin or gut overlapped little with blood T cells.

On the day of bone marrow donation, the related graft donor provided peripheral blood. The receptor was isolated from a woman under 40 in good health and a related stem cell transplant donor. Specimen: PBMCs. The chain recombines TRBV7-2 with TRBJ2-5; a weak D match, TRBD2 (5 bases). The CDR3, as DNA: TGTGCCAGCAGCTTATTTTCGGGGATGGGGCAAGAGACCCAGTACTTC. Translating gives CASSLFSGMGQETQYF.